This T cell receptor (beta chain) appears in the sequencing data of a study of shared clonotypes between healthy human individuals. Germline CDR1 is GTSNPN and CDR2 is SVGIG (reference sequence). Between the trimmed V and J ends, which lost 1 base and 0 bases, there was a span of 8 bases. This CDR3 has 14 amino acids. Unsorted samples, those not sorted, used approximately 100 million PBMCs for genomic DNA. It was around 320 ng DNA, some 33,000 T cell genomes, that went into each replicate PCR of unsorted PBMC. Libraries were prepared by immunoSEQ multiplex PCR; TCRdb keeps only in-frame clonotypes and omits some of them. The sample lists around 500,000 clones; about four fifths were seen once.

This chain uses TRBV30 with TRBJ2-3; the D is unclear. What was sequenced was PBMCs. The clonotype comes from a woman in her forties in good health. Some clones in this sample may be carry-over from other donors' samples. The CDR3 loop is CAWSGPVSTDTQYF. The CDR3 bases are TGTGCCTGGAGTGGACCAGTAAGCACAGATACGCAGTATTTT.